These T cell receptor beta chains were read from a single sample in a study of blood T cells in healthy people across ages. TCRdb called the 5' RACE reads again in MiXCR, with one record for every CDR3 protein. This table holds around 580,000 distinct CDR3 sequences, roughly 48% found once. Sequenced: blood. The receptors come from a man of 80 years or more in good health. Both conserved end residues are part of each CDR3. A D gene is named only where the DNA matches it firmly. Expanded clones get a size class; other rows say once, few or many, or leave the size out.

d_call	j_call	clone_size	cdr3_length	v_call	cdr3_nt	cdr3_aa
-	TRBJ2-7	once	15	TRBV20-1	TGCAGTGCTAGTCCCGACTCCCTTTACTCCTACGAGCAGTACTTC	CSASPDSLYSYEQYF
-	TRBJ1-1	few	14	TRBV4-2	TGTGCCAGCAGCCAATCCCCGGGGGGGTATGAGGCTTTCTTT	CASSQSPGGYEAFF
TRBD2	TRBJ2-1	few	16	TRBV20-1	TGCAGTGCTAGAGATGGGCTAGCGGGAAACTACAATGAGCAGTTCTTC	CSARDGLAGNYNEQFF
-	TRBJ1-2	-	11	TRBV29-1	TGCAGCGTTCGGGGCAACTATGGCTACACCTTC	CSVRGNYGYTF
-	TRBJ2-1	-	14	TRBV5-1	TGCGCCAGCAGCTTGGCTGTTCATGGGTCAGAGCAGTTCTTC	CASSLAVHGSEQFF
-	TRBJ2-1	few	11	TRBV30	TGTGCCTGGAGTGTATTGAGTGAGCAGTTCTTC	CAWSVLSEQFF
TRBD2	TRBJ2-1	-	15	TRBV6-1	TGTGCCAGCAGTGAATGGGGAGCGGGAGAATATGAGCAGTTCTTC	CASSEWGAGEYEQFF
TRBD1	TRBJ2-1	-	15	TRBV18	TGTGCCAGCTCACCAGACAGGGCATCCTACAATGAGCAGTTCTTC	CASSPDRASYNEQFF
-	TRBJ2-5	-	15	TRBV3-1	TGTGCCAGCAGCTTCCCCGGGACCAAGGATGAGACCCAGTACTTC	CASSFPGTKDETQYF
-	TRBJ2-7	-	14	TRBV6-2/TRBV6-3	TGTGCCAGCACCTCCGGCAGAAACTCCTACGAGCAGTACTTC	CASTSGRNSYEQYF
-	TRBJ2-4	-	17	TRBV21-1	TGTGCCAGCGGAAGGTTGGGGGACAGGGGGACCAAAAACATTCAGTACTTC	CASGRLGDRGTKNIQYF
-	TRBJ2-5	few	13	TRBV27	TGTGCCAGCAGCGTGAGGGGACAAGAGACCCAGTACTTC	CASSVRGQETQYF
-	TRBJ1-2	few	13	TRBV27	TGTGCCACCTGGACAGAGACTAACTATGGCTACACCTTC	CATWTETNYGYTF
-	TRBJ2-3	-	14	TRBV5-1	TGCGCCAGCAGCTCTGGAGGCAGCACAGATACGCAGTATTTT	CASSSGGSTDTQYF
-	TRBJ2-1	-	16	TRBV7-2	TGTGCCAGCAGCTTGGGGTTGGCGGGGCCCCACAATGAGCAGTTCTTC	CASSLGLAGPHNEQFF
TRBD2	TRBJ2-7	-	14	TRBV9	TGTGCCAGCAGCGCGGGACTAGCGTTCGACGAGCAGTACTTC	CASSAGLAFDEQYF
TRBD1	TRBJ1-2	-	14	TRBV7-2	TGTGCCAGCAGCCCCCGGGACAGGAGCTATGGCTACACCTTC	CASSPRDRSYGYTF
-	TRBJ1-2	few	12	TRBV20-1	TGCAGTGCTAGGGGGGTTAATGCTGGCTACACCTTC	CSARGVNAGYTF
-	TRBJ2-7	-	16	TRBV2	TGTGCCAGCAGTGAAGGTGTCTTAGGGCGCGCCTACGAGCAGTACTTC	CASSEGVLGRAYEQYF
-	TRBJ1-3	once	15	TRBV5-1	TGCGCCAGCAGCTCTGCGGTAAGCCCTGGAAACACCATATATTTT	CASSSAVSPGNTIYF
-	TRBJ2-3	-	14	TRBV10-3	TGTGCCATCAGTGAGGGGACGGCCTCAGATGCGCAGTATTTT	CAISEGTASDAQYF
-	TRBJ1-2	-	15	TRBV4-3	TGCGCCAGCAGCCAAGAAGTCACAGGCCTCTCTGGCTACACCTTC	CASSQEVTGLSGYTF
TRBD1	TRBJ1-2	once	17	TRBV7-8	TGTGCCAGCAGCTTAGATGCAGGGGGCGCGGATAACTATGGCTACACCTTC	CASSLDAGGADNYGYTF
TRBD2	TRBJ2-7	-	12	TRBV28	TGTGCCAGCGAAACGGGAGGGGGCGAGCAGTACTTC	CASETGGGEQYF
TRBD1	TRBJ1-4	-	16	TRBV14	TGTGCCAGCAGCTCCGTGAGCGGGACAGTTCGGGAAAAACTGTTTTTT	CASSSVSGTVREKLFF
-	TRBJ2-5	-	14	TRBV30	TGTGCCTGGAGTGTAAGGCTGGGGCTCGAGACCCAGTACTTC	CAWSVRLGLETQYF
TRBD2	TRBJ2-1	-	17	TRBV5-6	TGTGCCAGCAGCTTGGGGTTAGCGGCTGGGGGGGTAGGGGAGCAGTTCTTC	CASSLGLAAGGVGEQFF
-	TRBJ2-7	few	15	TRBV5-5	TGTGCCAGCAGCTTGGCGTCCCCAATCCCCTACGAGCAGTACTTC	CASSLASPIPYEQYF
-	TRBJ1-5	-	14	TRBV9	TGTGCCAGCAGCGTAGATGGGGGAAATCAGCCCCAGCATTTT	CASSVDGGNQPQHF
TRBD2	TRBJ2-7	many	16	TRBV6-5	TGTGCCAGCAGTTACTCAGGGACTAGCATACCCTACGAGCAGTACTTC	CASSYSGTSIPYEQYF
-	TRBJ2-5	once	15	TRBV7-2	TGTGCCAGCAGCTTATCGGGGAGCTCTTTTTTAGAGCAGTACTTC	CASSLSGSSFLEQYF
-	TRBJ2-5	-	12	TRBV12-5	TGTGCTAGTGGAAGGGACTGGGGGACCCAGTACTTC	CASGRDWGTQYF
TRBD1	TRBJ1-1	-	15	TRBV5-1	TGTGCCAGCAGTCCTCGGACAGGGGGGAACACTGAAGCTTTCTTT	CASSPRTGGNTEAFF
-	TRBJ2-5	few	14	TRBV11-2	TGTGCCAGCAGCCCACCACAGATCCGGGAGACCCAGTACTTC	CASSPPQIRETQYF
-	TRBJ2-1	few	12	TRBV2	TGTGCCAGCAGTTTAAACTCCAATGAGCAGTTCTTC	CASSLNSNEQFF
-	TRBJ2-7	-	14	TRBV7-9	TGTGCCAGCAGCTTAGGCGGAGTGGGATCCGAGCAGTACTTC	CASSLGGVGSEQYF
TRBD1	TRBJ2-3	-	12	TRBV29-1	TGCAGCGTTTACGGACAGGCAGATACGCAGTATTTT	CSVYGQADTQYF
TRBD1	TRBJ2-5	-	17	TRBV4-1	TGCGCCAGCAGCCAAGATTGGGGGGACAGGGGGCAAGAGACCCAGTACTTC	CASSQDWGDRGQETQYF
-	TRBJ2-7	-	16	TRBV28	TGTGCCAGCAGCCCTGAAATCCGGGACCATCTTTTCGAGCAGTACTTC	CASSPEIRDHLFEQYF
TRBD2	TRBJ2-1	-	15	TRBV7-2	TGTGCCAGCAGCTTAGAACTAGCGGGAGCCAATGAGCAGTTCTTC	CASSLELAGANEQFF
TRBD1	TRBJ2-3	-	15	TRBV5-1	TGCGCCAGCAGCTTGGCCCAGGGGGCTTCAGATACGCAGTATTTT	CASSLAQGASDTQYF
-	TRBJ2-2	-	16	TRBV7-9	TGTGCCAGCAGCTTAGCCGCCCAGGTTTTGACCGGGGAGCTGTTTTTT	CASSLAAQVLTGELFF
TRBD1	TRBJ1-5	few	16	TRBV3-1	TGTGCCAGCAGCCAAGGGACAGGGGCCCGTGTTAAGCCCCAGCATTTT	CASSQGTGARVKPQHF
TRBD1	TRBJ1-6	-	18	TRBV5-5	TGTGCCAGCAGCCTTATGGACCGTGGGGACAGCGATAATTCACCCCTCCACTTT	CASSLMDRGDSDNSPLHF
-	TRBJ2-3	-	16	TRBV7-2	TGTGCCAGCAGCCTCGGAACTCAAAAATTCACAGATACGCAGTATTTT	CASSLGTQKFTDTQYF
-	TRBJ1-2	once	13	TRBV20-1	TGCAGTGCTCCTATACAGGGAAACTATGGCTACACCTTC	CSAPIQGNYGYTF
-	TRBJ2-3	-	14	TRBV7-2	TGTGCCAGCAGCTTTGGGGTACGGGAAGATACGCAGTATTTT	CASSFGVREDTQYF
-	TRBJ2-1	-	15	TRBV7-2	TGTGCCAGCAGCTTAGTGGGGATTTCCTACAATGAGCAGTTCTTC	CASSLVGISYNEQFF
-	TRBJ2-1	-	15	TRBV18	TGTGCCAGCTCACCACGACGGACAGCCGACAATGAGCAGTTCTTC	CASSPRRTADNEQFF
TRBD1	TRBJ1-2	once	16	TRBV7-2	TGTGCCAGCAGCTTAGCCCTAAGGGACAGCTTCTATGGCTACACCTTC	CASSLALRDSFYGYTF
-	TRBJ1-6	once	16	TRBV28	TGTGCCAGCAGTTTCCCTTTGCGGGCAGTCAATTCACCCCTCCACTTT	CASSFPLRAVNSPLHF
-	TRBJ1-4	-	12	TRBV30	TGTGCCGCGGGGACCAGCTCTGAAAAACTGTTTTTT	CAAGTSSEKLFF
TRBD1	TRBJ1-6	few	16	TRBV2	TGTGCCAGCAGTGAACGGACAGGGCCCAATAATTCACCCCTCCACTTT	CASSERTGPNNSPLHF
TRBD2	TRBJ2-7	-	14	TRBV20-1	TGCAGTGCTGGGACTAGCGGCCGATCCTACGAGCAGTACTTC	CSAGTSGRSYEQYF
-	TRBJ1-2	many	14	TRBV6-6	TGTGCCAGCAGCCCCCTGGGAGTAAACTATGGCTACACCTTC	CASSPLGVNYGYTF